This T cell receptor (beta chain) is drawn from a study of metastatic and nonmetastatic thyroid tumors. Study outcomes and limitations: In blood and tumor, TCR beta diversity was reportedly significantly higher in malignant thyroid tumors than in benign nodules.

The V and J ends lost 4 bases and 3 bases respectively, with 12 bases between them. CDR3 length: 14 amino acids. The germline V gene encodes CDR1 LNHDA and CDR2 SQIVND (reference sequence). None of the patients had undergone any treatment ahead of thyroid surgery. Per the original methods: Between-group CDR3 differences, defined by clinicopathological status, yielded a distant-metastasis classifier for papillary thyroid cancer. Via MiXCR, TCRdb re-called the PCR reads. These V and J calls are TCRdb output, not the study's own analysis. This sample has about 45,000 clones, with approximately 4.1% found just once. About this clone itself: Antigen unknown.

This receptor was identified in a female donor with papillary thyroid cancer or a benign thyroid nodule (not recorded which). Some clones in this sample may be carry-over from other donors' samples. Sequenced: blood. The chain joins TRBV19 to TRBJ1-2, with D possibly being TRBD1 (6 bases). The CDR3 loop reads CASSNGGQYYGYTF. CDR3 nucleotide sequence: TGTGCCAGTAGTAATGGAGGACAGTACTATGGCTACACCTTC.